This T cell receptor beta chain was identified during a study of vaccination and CD4 T cells after COVID-19. Study-level points and caveats: Relatively few convalescent patients were studied; early post-infection timepoints were not included.

This clonotype was seen just once. What it binds is not known. Germline CDR1 and CDR2: WNHNN and SYGVQD (reference sequence). This CDR3 has 15 residues. The V and J ends lost 6 bases and 0 bases, in that order; junction bases with no gene match: 4. Each CDR3 protein gets one entry after TCRdb re-called the PCR reads with MiXCR. The data show just over 35,000 distinct CDR3 sequences, with more than 35% seen just once and 5.8% held by the top ten. The time point here: late sampling 161 to 241 days after vaccination in a few convalescent patients. Every positive PCR date fell between March and December 2020, earlier than the US Alpha, Beta and Delta variants.

The sample consisted of CD4+ T cells from blood, taken about 7 months after SARS-CoV-2 vaccination. The receptor was isolated from a human donor who had recovered from COVID-19. The chain carries TRBV10-1 and TRBJ2-2; TRBD1 agrees at 7 bases. In nucleotides, the CDR3 is TGCGCCAGCAGCCCCGGGACAGCGAACACCGGGGAGCTGTTTTTT. Amino acid sequence: CASSPGTANTGELFF.